Each of the 14 T cell receptor beta chains below was sequenced from the same sample in a study of blood T cell repertoires in COVID-19. Produced via immunoSEQ multiplex PCR; TCRdb's table is partial and in-frame only. Seen here are 54,000 or so clones, roughly four fifths observed once, and the top ten hold about 2%. Material: peripheral blood. These receptors all come from a woman aged 60-75 years with acute or convalescent COVID-19.

The chain is built from TRBV18 and TRBJ2-5; D may be TRBD2 (6 bases). The germline V and J ends were trimmed by 6 bases and 2 bases, with 10 bases remaining between them. Germline CDR1 reads KGHSH; CDR2 reads LQKENI. CDR3 size: 13 residues. The CDR3 sequence: CASSPGAQETQYF. CDR3 coding DNA: TGTGCCAGCTCGCCGGGAGCACAAGAGACCCAGTACTTC.

The chain recombines TRBV12-3 or TRBV12-4 with TRBJ1-1; D uncertain. V shed 3 bases and J shed 4 bases, with 9 bases lying between them. This CDR3 is 13 amino acids long. The DNA of the CDR3 is TGTGCCAGCAGTTTTGGGGAGGGCACTGAAGCTTTCTTT. Its protein product is CASSFGEGTEAFF.

The chain joins TRBV14 to TRBJ2-7; 9 nucleotides match TRBD1. Germline-derived CDR1 and CDR2 are SGHDN and FVKESK. Trimming removed 4 bases from V and 3 bases from J; junction bases left unmatched: 10. This CDR3 is 16 amino acids long. DNA for the CDR3: TGTGCCAGCAGCCGCGTAACAGGGGGCAGTGGCTACGAGCAGTACTTC. Its protein is CASSRVTGGSGYEQYF.

This chain joins TRBV7-2 and TRBJ1-5; 8 positions agree with TRBD1. Germline V lookup: CDR1 SGHTA, CDR2 FQGNSA. The CDR3 loop spans 15 amino acids. V dropped 5 bases and J dropped 3; count of bases not matched to a gene: 6. CDR3 protein: CASSIRQGNNQPQHF. CDR3 nucleotides: TGTGCCAGCAGCATACGACAGGGGAACAATCAGCCCCAGCATTTT.

The gene calls are TRBV7-2 and TRBJ1-5; 10 bases are shared with TRBD1. V lost 5 bases to trimming and J lost 5 bases; unmatched junction nucleotides: 6. The CDR3 totals 15 residues. The germline gives CDR1 SGHTA, CDR2 FQGNSA. The CDR3 region is CASSISGQGYQPQHF. The CDR3 DNA sequence: TGTGCCAGCAGCATATCGGGACAGGGGTATCAGCCCCAGCATTTT.

The V call is TRBV27, the J call TRBJ1-6; 7 bases fit TRBD1. The CDR3 has 16 amino acids. Trimming took 2 bases from V and 3 from J; bases not matched to a gene: 4. The germline CDR1 and CDR2 sequences are MNHEY and SMNVEV (reference sequence). The CDR3 reads CASSLQQGFYNSPLHF. The CDR3 DNA follows: TGTGCCAGCAGTTTACAACAGGGGTTCTATAATTCACCCCTCCACTTT.

The genes are TRBV3-1 (or the pseudogene TRBV3-2) and TRBJ2-7, with D possibly being TRBD1 (5 bases). Germline V gene sequence: CDR1 LGHDT, CDR2 YNNKEL (reference sequence). V was clipped by 1 base and J by 6 bases, with 16 bases between them. The CDR3 runs to 15 residues. The CDR3 region is CASSQGRASHGEQYF. The CDR3 nucleotides read TGTGCCAGCAGCCAAGGCAGGGCCTCTCACGGCGAGCAGTACTTC.

This clone was seen more than once but under ten times. This chain connects TRBV29-1 to TRBJ1-5; 7 bases map to TRBD1. This CDR3 spans 13 amino acids. The V segment lost 6 bases and the J segment 3 bases; nucleotides outside the gene matches: 5. Germline V gene data show CDR1 as SQVTM and CDR2 as ANQGSEA. In DNA, the CDR3 is TGCAGCGTAGGGGACAGCTTCAATCAGCCCCAGCATTTT. Translating it yields CSVGDSFNQPQHF.

This rearrangement joins TRBV9 to TRBJ2-1; TRBD2 matches at 9 bases. The CDR3 is 16 residues long. In germline, CDR1 is SGDLS, CDR2 YYNGEE. Unmatched junction bases numbered 16, after V lost 7 bases and J lost 8 bases. CDR3 residues: CASGKRVAGGGDEQFF. Written as DNA, the CDR3 is TGTGCCAGCGGTAAACGGGTCGCGGGAGGGGGTGATGAGCAGTTCTTC.

The genes are TRBV6-5 and TRBJ1-1; D call uncertain. Germline lookup yields CDR1 MNHEY and CDR2 SVGAGI. V shed 6 bases and J shed 7 bases, with 9 bases lying between them. The CDR3 totals 11 residues. The CDR3 nucleotides read TGTGCCAGCAGGCTATATGGTGAAGCTTTCTTT. This gives the protein CASRLYGEAFF.

The V call is TRBV4-1, the J call TRBJ1-3; a weak D match, TRBD1 (6 bases). The V end lost 1 base, the J end lost 2 bases, and 12 bases lay between the germline ends. This CDR3 comprises 16 residues. Germline assignment: CDR1 MGHRA and CDR2 YSYEKL. CDR3 in amino acids: CASSQVLTGTGNTIYF. CDR3 DNA sequence: TGCGCCAGCAGCCAAGTTTTGACAGGAACTGGAAACACCATATATTTT.

This chain links TRBV29-1 with TRBJ1-2; 8 bases agree with TRBD1. V lost 5 bases and J lost 6; bases outside the gene matches: 5. Germline V gene sequence: CDR1 SQVTM, CDR2 ANQGSEA. This CDR3 has 12 residues. CDR3 DNA: TGCAGCGTTCTGGACAGGGCAGATGGCTACACCTTC. Translated: CSVLDRADGYTF.

The chain couples TRBV7-8 to TRBJ1-2, with D unclear. V was cut by 4 bases and J by 5 bases, with 8 bases left in between. The CDR3 spans 12 residues. CDR1 and CDR2 from the germline V gene are SGHVS and FQNEAQ. The CDR3 spells CASSSRQYGYTF. CDR3 bases: TGTGCCAGCAGCTCGAGACAATATGGCTACACCTTC.

V and J are TRBV18 and TRBJ1-2; D possibly corresponds to TRBD1 (5 bases). The CDR3 sequence is 13 residues long. V was shortened by 5 bases and J by 5 bases, with 12 bases between the two germline ends. Germline CDR1 reads KGHSH; CDR2 reads LQKENI. This CDR3 reads CASSKGQDYGYTF. The CDR3 DNA is TGTGCCAGCTCAAAGGGGCAGGATTATGGCTACACCTTC.